The 3 T cell receptor beta chains below come from one sample, sequenced in a study of OX40 agonist ivuxolimab in advanced cancers. The table came from immunoSEQ multiplex PCR; TCRdb's copy has only in-frame clones and leaves some out. The data hold 30,000 or so clones, with 75% to 85% observed a single time. The sequenced sample was CD4+ or CD8+ T cells sorted from blood, obtained in a trial of the OX40 agonist ivuxolimab. Receptors were obtained from an adult with an advanced solid tumor such as melanoma, head and neck, liver or kidney cancer.

The V gene is TRBV7-9, the J gene TRBJ2-1, with no clear D. With 1 base removed from V and 8 bases from J, the gap between germline ends came to 6 bases. Germline V CDR1 and CDR2: SEHNR, FQNEAQ (reference sequence). This CDR3 spans 12 amino acids. CDR3 residues: CASSLVPHEQFF. The CDR3 DNA reads TGTGCCAGCAGCTTAGTCCCCCATGAGCAGTTCTTC.

This sequence joins TRBV9 and TRBJ2-3; 12 bases line up with TRBD2. Germline CDR1 and CDR2: SGDLS and YYNGEE. The CDR3 spans 15 residues. V dropped 3 bases and J dropped 1; count of bases not matched to a gene: 0. CDR3 coding DNA: TGTGCCAGCAGCGGACTAGCGGGGGGCACAGATACGCAGTATTTT. As protein: CASSGLAGGTDTQYF. Supplemented by reference TRBV9 and TRBJ2-3, the full variable domain reads DSGVTQTPKHLITATGQRVTLRCSPRSGDLSVYWYQQSLDQGLQFLIQYYNGEERAKGNILERFSAQQFPDLHSELNLSSLELGDSALYFCASSGLAGGTDTQYFGPGTRLTVL.

The chain couples TRBV11-2 to TRBJ2-1; the D gene is possibly TRBD1 (7 bases). This CDR3 contains 16 residues. V was clipped by 3 bases and J by 3 bases, with 15 bases between them. Germline lookup yields CDR1 SGHAT and CDR2 FQNNGV. The CDR3 DNA reads as TGTGCCAGCAGCTTTGCCTGGGGGGACAGCTACAATGAGCAGTTCTTC. It translates to CASSFAWGDSYNEQFF.